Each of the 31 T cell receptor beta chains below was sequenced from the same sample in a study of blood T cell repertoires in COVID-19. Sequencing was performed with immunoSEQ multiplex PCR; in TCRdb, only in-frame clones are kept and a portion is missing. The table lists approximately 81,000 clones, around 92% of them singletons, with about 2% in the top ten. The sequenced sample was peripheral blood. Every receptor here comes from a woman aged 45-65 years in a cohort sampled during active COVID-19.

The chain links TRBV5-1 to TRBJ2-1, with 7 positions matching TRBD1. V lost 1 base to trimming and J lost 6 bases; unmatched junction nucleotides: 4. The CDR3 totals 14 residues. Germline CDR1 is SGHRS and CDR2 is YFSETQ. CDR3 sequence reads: CASSLSQGVNEQFF. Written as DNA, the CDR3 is TGCGCCAGCAGCTTGAGTCAGGGGGTCAATGAGCAGTTCTTC.

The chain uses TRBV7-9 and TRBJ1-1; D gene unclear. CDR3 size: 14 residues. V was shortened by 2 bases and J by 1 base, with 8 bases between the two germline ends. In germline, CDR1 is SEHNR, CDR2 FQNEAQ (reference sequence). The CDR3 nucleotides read TGTGCCAGCAGCTTATTCGGTGCGAACACTGAAGCTTTCTTT. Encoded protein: CASSLFGANTEAFF. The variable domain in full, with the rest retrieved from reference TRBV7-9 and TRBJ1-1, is DTGVSQNPRHKITKRGQNVTFRCDPISEHNRLYWYRQTLGQGPEFLTYFQNEAQLEKSRLLSDRFSAERPKGSFSTLEIQRTEQGDSAMYLCASSLFGANTEAFFGQGTRLTVV.

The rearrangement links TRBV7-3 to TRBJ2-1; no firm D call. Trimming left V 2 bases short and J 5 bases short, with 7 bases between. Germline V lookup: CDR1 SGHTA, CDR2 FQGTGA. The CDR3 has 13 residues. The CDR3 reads CASSLDSDNEQFF. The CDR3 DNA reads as TGTGCCAGCAGCTTAGATTCAGACAATGAGCAGTTCTTC.

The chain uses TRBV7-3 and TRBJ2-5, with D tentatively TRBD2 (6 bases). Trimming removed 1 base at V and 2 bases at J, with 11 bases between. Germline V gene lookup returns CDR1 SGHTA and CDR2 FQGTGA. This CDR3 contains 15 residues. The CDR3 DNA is TGTGCCAGCAGCTTAATTGCGGGACCTCAAGAGACCCAGTACTTC. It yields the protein CASSLIAGPQETQYF.

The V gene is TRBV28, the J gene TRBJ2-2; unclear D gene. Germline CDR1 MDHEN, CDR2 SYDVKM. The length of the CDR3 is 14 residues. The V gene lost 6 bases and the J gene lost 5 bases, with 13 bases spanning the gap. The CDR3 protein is CASRLRLATGELFF. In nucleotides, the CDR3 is TGTGCCAGCAGACTAAGACTGGCAACCGGGGAGCTGTTTTTT.

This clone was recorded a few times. The CDR3 here is CASSSGGVSDTQYF. The CDR3 nucleotides read TGCGCCAGCAGTTCGGGGGGGGTGTCAGATACGCAGTATTTT. J is TRBJ2-3 and V is TRBV10-1; 8 bases map to TRBD2. This CDR3 has 14 residues. J lost 4 bases, V lost 5 bases, and 5 bases had no gene match. CDR1 is WNHNN and CDR2 is SYGVQD in the germline V gene (reference sequence).

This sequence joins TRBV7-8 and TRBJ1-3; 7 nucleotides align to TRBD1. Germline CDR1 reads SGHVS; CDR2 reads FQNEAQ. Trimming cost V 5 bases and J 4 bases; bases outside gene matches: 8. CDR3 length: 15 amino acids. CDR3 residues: CASSQSETGGNTIYF. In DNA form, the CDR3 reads TGTGCCAGCAGCCAAAGTGAGACAGGGGGAAACACCATATATTTT.

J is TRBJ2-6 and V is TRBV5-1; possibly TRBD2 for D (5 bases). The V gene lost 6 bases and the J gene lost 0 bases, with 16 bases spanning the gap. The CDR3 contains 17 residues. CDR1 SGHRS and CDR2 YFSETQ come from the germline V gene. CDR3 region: CASTLAEGGSGANVLTF. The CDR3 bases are TGCGCCAGCACCCTAGCCGAAGGTGGCTCTGGGGCCAACGTCCTGACTTTC.

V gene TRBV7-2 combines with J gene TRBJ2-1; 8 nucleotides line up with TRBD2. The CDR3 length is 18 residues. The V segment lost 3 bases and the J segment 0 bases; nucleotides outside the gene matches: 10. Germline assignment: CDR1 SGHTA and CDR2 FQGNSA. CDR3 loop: CASSLSAGAPSSYNEQFF. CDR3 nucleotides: TGTGCCAGCAGCTTGTCAGCGGGGGCACCGAGCTCCTACAATGAGCAGTTCTTC.

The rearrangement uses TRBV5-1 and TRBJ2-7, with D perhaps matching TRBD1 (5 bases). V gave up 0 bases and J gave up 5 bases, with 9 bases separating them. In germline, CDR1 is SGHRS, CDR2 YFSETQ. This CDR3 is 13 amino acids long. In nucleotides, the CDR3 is TGCGCCAGCAGCTTGGGGCAGGGCAACGAGCAGTACTTC. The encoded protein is CASSLGQGNEQYF.

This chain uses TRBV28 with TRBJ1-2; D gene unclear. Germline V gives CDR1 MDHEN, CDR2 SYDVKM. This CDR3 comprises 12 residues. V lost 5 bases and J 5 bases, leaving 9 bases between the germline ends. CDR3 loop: CASSTWEYGYTF. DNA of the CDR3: TGTGCCAGCAGTACATGGGAGTATGGCTACACCTTC.

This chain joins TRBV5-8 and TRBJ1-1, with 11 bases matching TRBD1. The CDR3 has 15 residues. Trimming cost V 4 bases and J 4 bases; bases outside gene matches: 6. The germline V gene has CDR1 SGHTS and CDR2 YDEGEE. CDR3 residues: CASSTDRGRGTEAFF. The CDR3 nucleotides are TGTGCCAGCAGCACGGACAGGGGGCGTGGCACTGAAGCTTTCTTT. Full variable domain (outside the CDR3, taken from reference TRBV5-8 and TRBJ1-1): EAGVTQSPTHLIKTRGQQATLRCSPISGHTSVYWYQQALGLGLQFLLWYDEGEERNRGNFPPRFSGRQFPNYSSELNVNALELEDSALYLCASSTDRGRGTEAFFGQGTRLTVV.

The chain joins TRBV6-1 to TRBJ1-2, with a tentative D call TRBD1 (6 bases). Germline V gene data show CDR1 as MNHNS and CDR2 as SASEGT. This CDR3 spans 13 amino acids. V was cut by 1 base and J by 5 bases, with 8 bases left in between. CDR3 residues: CASSEGTGYGYTF. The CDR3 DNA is TGTGCCAGCAGTGAAGGAACAGGGTATGGCTACACCTTC.

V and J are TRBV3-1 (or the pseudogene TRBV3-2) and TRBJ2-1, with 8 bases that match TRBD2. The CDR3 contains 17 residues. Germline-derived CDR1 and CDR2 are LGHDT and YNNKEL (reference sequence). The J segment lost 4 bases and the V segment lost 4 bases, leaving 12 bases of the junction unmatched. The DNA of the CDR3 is TGTGCCAGCAGCCTGTTTGGGGGCGGGAGGTCATACAATGAGCAGTTCTTC. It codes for CASSLFGGGRSYNEQFF.

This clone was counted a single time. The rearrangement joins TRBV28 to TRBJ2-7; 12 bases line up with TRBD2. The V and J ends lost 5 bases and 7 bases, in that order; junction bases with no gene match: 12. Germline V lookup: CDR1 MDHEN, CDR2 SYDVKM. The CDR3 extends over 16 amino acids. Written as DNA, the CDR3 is TGTGCCAGCAGTACAGGGACTAGCGGGCTCCGGTGGGAGCAGTACTTC. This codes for CASSTGTSGLRWEQYF.

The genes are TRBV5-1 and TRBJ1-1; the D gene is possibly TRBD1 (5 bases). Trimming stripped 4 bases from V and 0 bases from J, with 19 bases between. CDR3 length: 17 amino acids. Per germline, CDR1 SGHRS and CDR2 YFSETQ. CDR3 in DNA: TGCGCCAGCAGCCCCACTTATTCTGGGGGGATGAACACTGAAGCTTTCTTT. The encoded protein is CASSPTYSGGMNTEAFF.

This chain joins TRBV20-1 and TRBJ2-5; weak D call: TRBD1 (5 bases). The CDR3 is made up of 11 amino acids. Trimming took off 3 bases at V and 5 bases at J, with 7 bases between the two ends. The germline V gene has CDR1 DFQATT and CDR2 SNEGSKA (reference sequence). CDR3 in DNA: TGCAGTGCTAGGAAGGGGGAGACCCAGTACTTC. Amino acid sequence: CSARKGETQYF.

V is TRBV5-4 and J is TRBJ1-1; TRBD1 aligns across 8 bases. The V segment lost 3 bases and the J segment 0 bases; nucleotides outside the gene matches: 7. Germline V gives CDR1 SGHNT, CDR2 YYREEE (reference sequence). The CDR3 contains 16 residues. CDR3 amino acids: CASSSDRGRVNTEAFF. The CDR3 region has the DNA TGTGCCAGCAGCTCTGACAGGGGCCGCGTGAACACTGAAGCTTTCTTT.

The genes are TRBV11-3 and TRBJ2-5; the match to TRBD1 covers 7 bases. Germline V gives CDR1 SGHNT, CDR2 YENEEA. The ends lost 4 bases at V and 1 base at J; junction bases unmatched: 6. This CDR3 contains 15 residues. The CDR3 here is CASSYRQGAQETQYF. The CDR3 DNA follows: TGTGCCAGCAGCTATCGACAGGGCGCCCAAGAGACCCAGTACTTC.

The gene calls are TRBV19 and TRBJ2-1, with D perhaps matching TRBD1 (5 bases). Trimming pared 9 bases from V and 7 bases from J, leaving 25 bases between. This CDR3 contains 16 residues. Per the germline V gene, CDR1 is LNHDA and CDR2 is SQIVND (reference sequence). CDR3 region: CASAARAQGSRNEQFF. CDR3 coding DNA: TGTGCCAGCGCGGCTCGGGCGCAGGGTTCAAGGAATGAGCAGTTCTTC.

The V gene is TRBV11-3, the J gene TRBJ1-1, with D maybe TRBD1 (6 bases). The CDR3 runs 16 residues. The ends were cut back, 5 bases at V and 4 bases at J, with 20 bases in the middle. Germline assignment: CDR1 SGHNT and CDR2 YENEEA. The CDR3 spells CASSPATGLLGTEAFF. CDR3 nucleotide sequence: TGTGCCAGCAGCCCGGCGACAGGTCTCTTGGGCACTGAAGCTTTCTTT.

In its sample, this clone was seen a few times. Here the CDR3 DNA reads TGTGCCAGCAGTGAAGAAACAGGGAACTATAATTCACCCCTCCACTTT. Protein product: CASSEETGNYNSPLHF. J is TRBJ1-6 and V is TRBV6-1; possibly TRBD1 for D (6 bases). The V end lost 1 base, the J end lost 3 bases, and 10 bases lay between the germline ends. This CDR3 has 16 residues. Germline lookup yields CDR1 MNHNS and CDR2 SASEGT.

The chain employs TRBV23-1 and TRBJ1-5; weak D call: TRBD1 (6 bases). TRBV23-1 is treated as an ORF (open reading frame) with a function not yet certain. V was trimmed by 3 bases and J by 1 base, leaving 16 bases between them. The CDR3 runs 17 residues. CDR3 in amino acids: CASSHPGRGMSNQPQHF. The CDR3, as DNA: TGCGCCAGCAGTCATCCAGGCAGGGGTATGAGCAATCAGCCCCAGCATTTT.

CDR3 sequence reads: CASSLHGVRETQYF. The CDR3 DNA is TGTGCCAGCAGCCTACACGGGGTTCGGGAGACCCAGTACTTC. The genes are TRBV7-9 and TRBJ2-5; tentative D call: TRBD2 (5 bases). This CDR3 contains 14 residues. CDR1 and CDR2 from the germline V gene are SEHNR and FQNEAQ (reference sequence). The V gene lost 5 bases and the J gene lost 5 bases, with 15 bases spanning the gap. Variable domain in full (rest from reference TRBV7-9 and TRBJ2-5): DTGVSQNPRHKITKRGQNVTFRCDPISEHNRLYWYRQTLGQGPEFLTYFQNEAQLEKSRLLSDRFSAERPKGSFSTLEIQRTEQGDSAMYLCASSLHGVRETQYFGPGTRLLVL.

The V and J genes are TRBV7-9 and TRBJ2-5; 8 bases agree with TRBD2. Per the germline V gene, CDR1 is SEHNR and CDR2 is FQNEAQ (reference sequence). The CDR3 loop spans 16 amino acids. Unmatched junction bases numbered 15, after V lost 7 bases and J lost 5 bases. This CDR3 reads CASTTGRTPGGETQYF. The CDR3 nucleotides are TGTGCCAGCACCACTGGGAGGACCCCGGGAGGGGAGACCCAGTACTTC.

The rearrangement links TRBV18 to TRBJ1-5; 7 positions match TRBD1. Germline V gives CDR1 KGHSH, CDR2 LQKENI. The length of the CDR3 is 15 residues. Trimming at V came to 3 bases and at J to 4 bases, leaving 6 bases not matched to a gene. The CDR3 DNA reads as TGTGCCAGCTCACCGGGACAGTCAACTAATCAGCCCCAGCATTTT. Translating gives CASSPGQSTNQPQHF.

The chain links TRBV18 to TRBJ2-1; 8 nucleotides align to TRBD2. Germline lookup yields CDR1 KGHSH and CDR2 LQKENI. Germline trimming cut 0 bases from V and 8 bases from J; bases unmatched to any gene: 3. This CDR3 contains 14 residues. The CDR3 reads CASSPPGSGDEQFF. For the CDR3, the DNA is TGTGCCAGCTCACCACCGGGTAGCGGGGATGAGCAGTTCTTC.

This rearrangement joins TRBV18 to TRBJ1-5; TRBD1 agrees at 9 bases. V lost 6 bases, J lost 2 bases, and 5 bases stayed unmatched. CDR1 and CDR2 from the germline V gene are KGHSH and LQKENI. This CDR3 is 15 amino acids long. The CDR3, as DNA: TGTGCCAGCTCGCGACAGGGGGGACGCAATCAGCCCCAGCATTTT. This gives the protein CASSRQGGRNQPQHF. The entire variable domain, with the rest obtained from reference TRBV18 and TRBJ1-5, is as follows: NAGVMQNPRHLVRRRGQEARLRCSPMKGHSHVYWYRQLPEEGLKFMVYLQKENIIDESGMPKERFSAEFPKEGPSILRIQQVVRGDSAAYFCASSRQGGRNQPQHFGDGTRLSIL.

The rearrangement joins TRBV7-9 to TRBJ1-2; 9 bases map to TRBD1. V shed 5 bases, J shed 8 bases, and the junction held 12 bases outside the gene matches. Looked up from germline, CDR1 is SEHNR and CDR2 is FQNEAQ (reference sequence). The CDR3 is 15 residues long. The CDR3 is CASSPPTGGFLGYTF. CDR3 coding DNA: TGTGCCAGCAGCCCGCCAACAGGGGGCTTTTTGGGCTACACCTTC.

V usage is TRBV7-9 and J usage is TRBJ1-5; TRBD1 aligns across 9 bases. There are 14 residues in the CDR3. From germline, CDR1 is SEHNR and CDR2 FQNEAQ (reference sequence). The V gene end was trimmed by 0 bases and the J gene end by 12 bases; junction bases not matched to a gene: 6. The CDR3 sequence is CASSLALGQGIQHF. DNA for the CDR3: TGTGCCAGCAGCTTAGCGCTGGGACAGGGAATCCAGCATTTT.

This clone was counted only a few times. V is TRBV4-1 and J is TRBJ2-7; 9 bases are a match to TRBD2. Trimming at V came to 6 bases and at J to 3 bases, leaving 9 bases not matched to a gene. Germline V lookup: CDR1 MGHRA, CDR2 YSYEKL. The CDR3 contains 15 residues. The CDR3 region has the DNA TGCGCCAGCAGACGACTAGCGGATGGGGTCTACGAGCAGTACTTC. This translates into CASRRLADGVYEQYF.